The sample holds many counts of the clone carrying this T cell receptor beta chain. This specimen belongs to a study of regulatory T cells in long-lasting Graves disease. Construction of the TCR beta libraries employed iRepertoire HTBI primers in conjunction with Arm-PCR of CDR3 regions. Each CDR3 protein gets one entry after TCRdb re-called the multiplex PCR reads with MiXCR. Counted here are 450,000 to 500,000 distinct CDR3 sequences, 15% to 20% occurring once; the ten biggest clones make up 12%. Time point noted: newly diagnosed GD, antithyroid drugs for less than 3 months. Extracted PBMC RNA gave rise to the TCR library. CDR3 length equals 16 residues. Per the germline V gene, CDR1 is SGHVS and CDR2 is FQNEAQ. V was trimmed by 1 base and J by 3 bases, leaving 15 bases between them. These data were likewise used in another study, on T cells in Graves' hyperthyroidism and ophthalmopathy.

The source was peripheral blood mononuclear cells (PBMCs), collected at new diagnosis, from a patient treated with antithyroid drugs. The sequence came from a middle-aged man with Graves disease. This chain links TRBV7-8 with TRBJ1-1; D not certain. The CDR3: CASSLVVRPRHTEAFF. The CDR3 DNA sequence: TGTGCCAGCAGCTTAGTCGTACGTCCGCGGCACACTGAAGCTTTCTTT. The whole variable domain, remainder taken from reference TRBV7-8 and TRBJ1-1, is GAGVSQSPRYKVAKRGQDVALRCDPISGHVSLFWYQQALGQGPEFLTYFQNEAQLDKSGLPSDRFFAERPEGSVSTLKIQRTQQEDSAVYLCASSLVVRPRHTEAFFGQGTRLTVV.